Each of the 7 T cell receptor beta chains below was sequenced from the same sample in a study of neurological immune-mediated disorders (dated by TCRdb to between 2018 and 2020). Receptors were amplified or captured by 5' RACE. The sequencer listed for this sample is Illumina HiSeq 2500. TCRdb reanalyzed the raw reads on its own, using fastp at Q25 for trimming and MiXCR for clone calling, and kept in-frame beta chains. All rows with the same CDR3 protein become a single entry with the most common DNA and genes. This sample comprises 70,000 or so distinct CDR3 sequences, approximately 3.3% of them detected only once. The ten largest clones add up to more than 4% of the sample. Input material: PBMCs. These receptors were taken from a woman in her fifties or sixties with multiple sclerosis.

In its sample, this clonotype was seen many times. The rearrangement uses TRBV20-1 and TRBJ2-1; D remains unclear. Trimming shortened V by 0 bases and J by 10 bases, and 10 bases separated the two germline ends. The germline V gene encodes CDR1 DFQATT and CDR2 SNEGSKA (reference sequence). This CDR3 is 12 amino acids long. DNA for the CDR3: TGCAGTGCTAGAGAGTGGGTTCAAGAGCAGTTCTTC. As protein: CSAREWVQEQFF.

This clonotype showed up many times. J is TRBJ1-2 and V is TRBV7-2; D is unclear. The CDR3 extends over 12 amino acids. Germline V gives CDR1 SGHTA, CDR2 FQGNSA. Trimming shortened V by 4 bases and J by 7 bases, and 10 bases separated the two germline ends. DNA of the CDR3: TGTGCCAGCAGCTCCAATTCTCGTGGCTACACCTTC. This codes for CASSSNSRGYTF.

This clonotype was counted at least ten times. CDR3 coding DNA: TGCAGCGGCGTCCAGGGAGACTATGGCTACACCTTC. It translates to CSGVQGDYGYTF. The rearrangement links TRBV29-1 to TRBJ1-2; D might be TRBD1 (5 bases). The CDR3 has 12 amino acids. Trimming took off 7 bases at V and 3 bases at J, with 12 bases between the two ends. Germline V gene data show CDR1 as SQVTM and CDR2 as ANQGSEA.

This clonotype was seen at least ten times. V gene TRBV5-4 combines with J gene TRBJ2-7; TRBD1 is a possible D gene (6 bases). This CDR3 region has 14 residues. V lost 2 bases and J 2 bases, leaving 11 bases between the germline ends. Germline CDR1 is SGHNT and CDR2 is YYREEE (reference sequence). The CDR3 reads CASSLGTPTYEQYF. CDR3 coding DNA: TGTGCCAGCAGCTTAGGGACACCAACCTACGAGCAGTACTTC.

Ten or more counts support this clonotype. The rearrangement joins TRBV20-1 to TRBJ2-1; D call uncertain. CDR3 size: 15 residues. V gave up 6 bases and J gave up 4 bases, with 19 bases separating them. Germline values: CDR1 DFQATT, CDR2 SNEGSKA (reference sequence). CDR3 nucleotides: TGCAGTGCCGATTCAACCGGGCTGTCATACAATGAGCAGTTCTTC. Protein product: CSADSTGLSYNEQFF.

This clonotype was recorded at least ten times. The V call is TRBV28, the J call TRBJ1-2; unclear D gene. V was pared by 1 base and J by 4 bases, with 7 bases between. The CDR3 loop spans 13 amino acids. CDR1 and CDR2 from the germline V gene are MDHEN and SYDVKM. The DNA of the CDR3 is TGTGCCAGCAGTTTATCGGTAACCTATGGCTACACCTTC. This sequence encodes CASSLSVTYGYTF.

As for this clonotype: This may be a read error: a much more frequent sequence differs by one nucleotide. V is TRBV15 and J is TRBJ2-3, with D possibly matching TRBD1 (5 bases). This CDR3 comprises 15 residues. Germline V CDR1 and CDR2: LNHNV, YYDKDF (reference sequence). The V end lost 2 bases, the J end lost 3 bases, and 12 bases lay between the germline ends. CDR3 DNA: TGTGCCACCAGCAGACACCCATCAGGGACAGATACGCAGTATTTT. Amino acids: CATSRHPSGTDTQYF.